These 5 T cell receptor beta chains came from one sample sequenced in a study of OX40 agonist ivuxolimab in advanced cancers. Some clones are missing from TCRdb's copy, which holds only in-frame ones; the method was immunoSEQ multiplex PCR. The sample holds around 71,000 clones, 75% to 85% seen once. The sequencing used CD4+ or CD8+ T cells sorted from blood, collected in a trial of the OX40 agonist ivuxolimab. These receptors were obtained from an adult with an advanced solid tumor such as melanoma, head and neck, liver or kidney cancer.

The chain employs TRBV30 and TRBJ1-4; no definite D call. The V gene's germline CDR1 is GTSNPN and CDR2 SVGIG (reference sequence). The CDR3 loop spans 14 amino acids. The germline V and J ends were trimmed by 0 bases and 5 bases, with 10 bases remaining between them. The CDR3 is CAWSVRVGNEKLFF. CDR3 bases: TGTGCCTGGAGTGTACGTGTCGGAAATGAAAAACTGTTTTTT.

This clone came up once. This chain joins TRBV27 and TRBJ2-1, with 9 bases aligning to TRBD2. Germline V gene sequence: CDR1 MNHEY, CDR2 SMNVEV (reference sequence). Losses at the gene ends were 0 bases for V and 7 bases for J; bases not matched to a gene: 7. CDR3 size: 16 residues. The CDR3 loop is CASSLSRLAGRNEQFF. The CDR3 nucleotides are TGTGCCAGCAGTTTATCGAGGCTAGCGGGGCGGAATGAGCAGTTCTTC.

Ten or more counts support this clone. V and J are TRBV5-1 and TRBJ1-2; 10 bases align to TRBD1. This CDR3 has 15 amino acids. From germline, CDR1 is SGHRS and CDR2 YFSETQ. V lost 5 bases to trimming and J lost 4 bases; unmatched junction nucleotides: 8. The CDR3 DNA is TGCGCCAGCAGATTCGGACAGGGGGACCTCTATGGCTACACCTTC. Its protein is CASRFGQGDLYGYTF.

The CDR3 protein is CASSPDRRADTQYF. CDR3 nucleotide sequence: TGTGCCAGCAGCCCAGACAGGAGGGCGGATACGCAGTATTTT. This sequence joins TRBV7-2 and TRBJ2-3, with D perhaps given as TRBD1 or TRBD2 (6 bases each). The V end was cut by 5 bases, the J end by 6 bases, with 15 bases between. CDR3 length: 14 residues. The V gene's germline CDR1 is SGHTA and CDR2 FQGNSA. The full variable domain, its missing parts supplied by reference TRBV7-2 and TRBJ2-3, is GAGVSQSPSNKVTEKGKDVELRCDPISGHTALYWYRQSLGQGLEFLIYFQGNSAPDKSGLPSDRFSAERTGGSVSTLTIQRTQQEDSAVYLCASSPDRRADTQYFGPGTRLTVL.

V usage is TRBV11-2 and J usage is TRBJ2-2; D is ambiguous. Trimming cost V 0 bases and J 4 bases, with 9 bases left between them. Germline CDR1 is SGHAT and CDR2 is FQNNGV. The CDR3 length is 15 residues. As DNA, the CDR3 is TGTGCCAGCAGCTTAGATGGGCGGAGCACCGGGGAGCTGTTTTTT. Translation: CASSLDGRSTGELFF.